The 16 T cell receptor beta chains in this list originate from one sample, sequenced in a study of blood T cell repertoires in COVID-19. Profiling relied on immunoSEQ multiplex PCR, and the TCRdb table lists in-frame clones only, not all of them. The sample holds more than 200,000 clones, around 84% seen once. Sequenced: peripheral blood. The receptor set was obtained from a man in his sixties with acute or convalescent COVID-19.

The chain uses TRBV7-2 and TRBJ1-2; D might be TRBD1 (5 bases). The CDR3 length is 13 residues. Per germline, CDR1 SGHTA and CDR2 FQGNSA. V gave up 2 bases and J gave up 6 bases, with 10 bases separating them. CDR3 in amino acids: CASSLQGLDGYTF. Here the CDR3 DNA reads TGTGCCAGCAGCTTACAGGGTTTGGATGGCTACACCTTC.

V usage is TRBV6-5 and J usage is TRBJ2-7, with a tentative D call TRBD1 (7 bases). The germline gives CDR1 MNHEY, CDR2 SVGAGI. V was pared by 6 bases and J by 2 bases, with 17 bases between. The CDR3 runs to 15 residues. The CDR3 protein is CASRPRGDRTYEQYF. CDR3 DNA sequence: TGTGCCAGCAGACCCAGGGGGGACAGAACCTACGAGCAGTACTTC.

The CDR3 DNA sequence: TGTGCCAGCAGCCAAGGGGCCCCGTGGTATGGCTACACCTTC. Protein product: CASSQGAPWYGYTF. The chain is built from TRBV3-1 (or the pseudogene TRBV3-2) and TRBJ1-2; D is unresolved. The V end was cut by 1 base, the J end by 5 bases, with 11 bases between. This CDR3 is built from 14 residues. Germline V gives CDR1 LGHDT, CDR2 YNNKEL (reference sequence).

The V and J genes are TRBV6-2 or TRBV6-3 and TRBJ2-7, with a tentative D call TRBD2 (7 bases). The germline V gene encodes CDR1 MNHEY and CDR2 SVGEGT. This CDR3 has 13 amino acids. Deletions cut 5 bases from V and 5 bases from J, with 13 bases between. As DNA, the CDR3 is TGTGCCAGCAGTAATGGAGGGGGGGACGAGCAGTACTTC. Residues: CASSNGGGDEQYF.

This clone showed up just a few times. The same CDR3 arises from other DNA sequences in this sample as well. The rearrangement links TRBV27 to TRBJ2-7; D is undetermined. The V gene's germline CDR1 is MNHEY and CDR2 SMNVEV (reference sequence). The CDR3 contains 13 residues. The ends were cut back, 4 bases at V and 2 bases at J, with 9 bases in the middle. CDR3 sequence reads: CASSSRETYEQYF. Written as DNA, the CDR3 is TGTGCCAGCAGTTCTCGAGAAACCTACGAGCAGTACTTC.

This chain uses TRBV6-2 or TRBV6-3 with TRBJ1-2; tentatively, D is TRBD1 (6 bases). V lost 4 bases and J lost 6, with 15 bases in between. This CDR3 region has 14 residues. Germline lookup yields CDR1 MNHEY and CDR2 SVGEGT. CDR3 DNA sequence: TGTGCCAGCAGTTGGGGGCGGGCATCGGATGGCTACACCTTC. This encodes CASSWGRASDGYTF.

This CDR3 is CASSYLGDSTDEQYF. The DNA of the CDR3 is TGTGCCAGCAGCTATCTAGGGGACAGTACGGACGAGCAGTACTTC. V gene TRBV6-2 or TRBV6-3 combines with J gene TRBJ2-7; 7 nucleotides match TRBD1. The CDR3 is 15 amino acids. Looked up from germline, CDR1 is MNHEY and CDR2 is SVGEGT. The trim removed 6 bases at V and 5 bases at J, leaving 13 bases unmatched.

The chain is built from TRBV4-3 and TRBJ1-6; 11 positions match TRBD1. J was trimmed by 6 bases and V by 6 bases; bases with no gene match: 13. The CDR3 totals 18 residues. The germline CDR1 and CDR2 sequences are LGHNA and YSLEER. Here the CDR3 reads CASRERGTGGLSNSPLHF. CDR3 nucleotides: TGCGCCAGCAGGGAACGGGGGACAGGGGGGCTGTCTAATTCACCCCTCCACTTT.

CDR3 DNA: TGTGCCAGCAGTTCCCCTCTGACTAGCGGCACAGATACGCAGTATTTT. Translated, it gives CASSSPLTSGTDTQYF. The chain is built from TRBV28 and TRBJ2-3; 8 bases agree with TRBD2. Germline CDR1 and CDR2: MDHEN and SYDVKM. The CDR3 has 16 residues. V shed 4 bases and J 1 base; nucleotides not matched to a gene: 7.

The chain employs TRBV5-1 and TRBJ2-3, with 8 positions matching TRBD1. The CDR3 runs 16 residues. The ends lost 7 bases at V and 0 bases at J; junction bases unmatched: 10. CDR1 is SGHRS and CDR2 is YFSETQ in the germline V gene. In DNA, the CDR3 is TGCGCCAGCCCCGGGACAGGTGCCTCTAGCACAGATACGCAGTATTTT. Amino acid sequence: CASPGTGASSTDTQYF.

The chain has TRBV29-1 and TRBJ1-2; 8 nucleotides line up with TRBD1. The CDR3 covers 11 residues. V lost 7 bases to trimming and J lost 6 bases; unmatched junction nucleotides: 4. In germline, CDR1 is SQVTM, CDR2 ANQGSEA. The CDR3 DNA follows: TGCAGCGCAGGACAGGGCGATGGCTACACCTTC. This encodes CSAGQGDGYTF.

This clone was counted only a few times. Other nucleotide sequences in the sample specify the same CDR3. The chain employs TRBV7-3 and TRBJ1-1; D possibly corresponds to TRBD1 (5 bases). Per germline, CDR1 SGHTA and CDR2 FQGTGA. Trimming shortened V by 2 bases and J by 0 bases, and 7 bases separated the two germline ends. The CDR3 sequence is 14 residues long. The CDR3 DNA sequence: TGTGCCAGCAGCTTAGACAGCATGAACACTGAAGCTTTCTTT. It codes for CASSLDSMNTEAFF.

In its sample, this clone was seen once. This sequence joins TRBV24-1 and TRBJ2-5; D might be TRBD1 (6 bases). Germline-derived CDR1 and CDR2 are KGHDR and SFDVKD. Trimming cost V 3 bases and J 5 bases, with 21 bases left between them. CDR3 length: 17 residues. The CDR3 here is CATSDGGPAGLGETQYF. Written as DNA, the CDR3 is TGTGCCACCAGTGATGGGGGCCCGGCAGGGCTCGGGGAGACCCAGTACTTC.

V is TRBV6-2 or TRBV6-3 and J is TRBJ2-7; 12 nucleotides agree with TRBD2. V lost 0 bases and J lost 2; bases outside the gene matches: 2. The CDR3 has 16 amino acids. Per germline, CDR1 MNHEY and CDR2 SVGEGT. CDR3 sequence: CASSYSTSGSPYEQYF. The CDR3 region has the DNA TGTGCCAGCAGTTACTCGACTAGCGGGAGTCCCTACGAGCAGTACTTC.

The chain has TRBV5-1 and TRBJ2-7; perhaps TRBD2 as D (6 bases). The CDR3 loop spans 14 amino acids. V was shortened by 7 bases and J by 3 bases, with 17 bases between the two germline ends. Germline CDR1 reads SGHRS; CDR2 reads YFSETQ. As DNA, the CDR3 is TGCGCCAGCCGAGGGACTCGCGAGGGCTACGAGCAGTACTTC. The encoded protein is CASRGTREGYEQYF.

V usage is TRBV20-1 and J usage is TRBJ2-1; no firm D call. Germline V gene sequence: CDR1 DFQATT, CDR2 SNEGSKA (reference sequence). The CDR3 sequence is 11 residues long. V lost 6 bases and J lost 7, with 10 bases in between. Here the CDR3 reads CSANERNEQFF. CDR3 DNA: TGCAGTGCCAACGAGCGTAATGAGCAGTTCTTC.